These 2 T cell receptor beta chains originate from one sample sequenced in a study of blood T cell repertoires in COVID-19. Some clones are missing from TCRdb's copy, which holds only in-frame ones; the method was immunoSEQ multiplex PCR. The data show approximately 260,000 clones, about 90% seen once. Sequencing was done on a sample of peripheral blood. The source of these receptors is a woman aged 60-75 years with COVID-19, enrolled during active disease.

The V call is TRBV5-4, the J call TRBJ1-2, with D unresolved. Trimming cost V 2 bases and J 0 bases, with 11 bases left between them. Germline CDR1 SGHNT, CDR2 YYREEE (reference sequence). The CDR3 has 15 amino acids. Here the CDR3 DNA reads TGTGCCAGCAGCTTAGCGGCAGGCCCTAACTATGGCTACACCTTC. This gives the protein CASSLAAGPNYGYTF.

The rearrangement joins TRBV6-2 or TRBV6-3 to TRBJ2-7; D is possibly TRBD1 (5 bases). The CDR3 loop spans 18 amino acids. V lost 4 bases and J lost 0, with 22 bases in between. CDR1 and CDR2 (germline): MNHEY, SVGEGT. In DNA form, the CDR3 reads TGTGCCAGCAGTTCCCTTCGGCAATTGACAGAGAGCTCCTACGAGCAGTACTTC. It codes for CASSSLRQLTESSYEQYF.